This TCR beta chain appears in the sequencing data of a study of blood T cell repertoires in COVID-19. Looking at the study overall: T cells, B-cell-depleted T cells, or PBMCs supplied cDNA or gDNA.

The CDR3 is 15 amino acids. V lost 2 bases, J lost 2 bases, and 13 bases lay in between. CDR1 SNHLY and CDR2 FYNNEI come from the germline V gene. The repertoire was sequenced with immunoSEQ multiplex PCR; TCRdb's copy has only in-frame clones and lacks some. The table includes fewer than 600,000 clones, approximately 89% detected once. This clone was detected once. This sequence was found in a man between 18 and 29 years old with COVID-19, enrolled during active disease. Material: peripheral blood. V and J are TRBV2 and TRBJ2-7; tentative D call: TRBD2 (6 bases). CDR3 sequence reads: CASSERGGNTYEQYF. Written as DNA, the CDR3 is TGTGCCAGCAGTGAACGAGGAGGGAACACCTACGAGCAGTACTTC. The full variable domain, rest sourced from reference TRBV2 and TRBJ2-7, is EPEVTQTPSHQVTQMGQEVILRCVPISNHLYFYWYRQILGQKVEFLVSFYNNEISEKSEIFDDQFSVERPDGSNFTLKIRSTKLEDSAMYFCASSERGGNTYEQYFGPGTRLTVT.